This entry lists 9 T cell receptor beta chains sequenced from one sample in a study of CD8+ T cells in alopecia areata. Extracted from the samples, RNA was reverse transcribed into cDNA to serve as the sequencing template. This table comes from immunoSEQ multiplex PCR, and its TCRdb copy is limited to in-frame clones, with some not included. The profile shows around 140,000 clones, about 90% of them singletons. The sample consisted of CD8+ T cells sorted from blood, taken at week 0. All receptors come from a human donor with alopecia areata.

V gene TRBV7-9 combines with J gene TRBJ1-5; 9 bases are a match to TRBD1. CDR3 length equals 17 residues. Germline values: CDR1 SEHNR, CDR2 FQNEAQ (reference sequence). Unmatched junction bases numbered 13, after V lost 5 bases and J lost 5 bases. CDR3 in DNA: TGTGCCAGCAGCCCCCCAATACAGGGGGCGAGGGATCAGCCCCAGCATTTT. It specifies CASSPPIQGARDQPQHF.

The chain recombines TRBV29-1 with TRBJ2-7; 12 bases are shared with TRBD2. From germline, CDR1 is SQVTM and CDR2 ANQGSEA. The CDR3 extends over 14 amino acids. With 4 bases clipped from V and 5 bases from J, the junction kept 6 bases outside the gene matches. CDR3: CSVGVTSGRNEQYF. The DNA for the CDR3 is TGCAGCGTTGGTGTGACTAGCGGGAGAAACGAGCAGTACTTC.

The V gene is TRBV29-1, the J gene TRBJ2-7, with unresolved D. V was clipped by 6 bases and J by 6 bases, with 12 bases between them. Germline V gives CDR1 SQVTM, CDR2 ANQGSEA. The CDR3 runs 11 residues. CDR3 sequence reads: CSVARDGEQYF. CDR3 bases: TGCAGCGTAGCCCGCGACGGCGAGCAGTACTTC.

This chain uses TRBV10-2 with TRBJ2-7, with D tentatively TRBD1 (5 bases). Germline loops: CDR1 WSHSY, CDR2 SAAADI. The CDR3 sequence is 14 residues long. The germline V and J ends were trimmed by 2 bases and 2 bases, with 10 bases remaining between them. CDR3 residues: CASSEGQGPYEQYF. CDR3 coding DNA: TGCGCCAGCAGTGAGGGGCAGGGCCCCTACGAGCAGTACTTC.

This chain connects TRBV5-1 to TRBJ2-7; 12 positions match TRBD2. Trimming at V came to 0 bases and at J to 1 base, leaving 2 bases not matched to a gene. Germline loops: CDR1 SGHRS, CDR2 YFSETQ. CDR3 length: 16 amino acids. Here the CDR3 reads CASSLGGTSGSYEQYF. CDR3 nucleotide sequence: TGCGCCAGCAGCTTGGGGGGGACTAGCGGGTCCTACGAGCAGTACTTC. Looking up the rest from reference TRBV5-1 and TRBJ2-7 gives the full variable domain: KAGVTQTPRYLIKTRGQQVTLSCSPISGHRSVSWYQQTPGQGLQFLFEYFSETQRNKGNFPGRFSGRQFSNSRSEMNVSTLELGDSALYLCASSLGGTSGSYEQYFGPGTRLTVT.

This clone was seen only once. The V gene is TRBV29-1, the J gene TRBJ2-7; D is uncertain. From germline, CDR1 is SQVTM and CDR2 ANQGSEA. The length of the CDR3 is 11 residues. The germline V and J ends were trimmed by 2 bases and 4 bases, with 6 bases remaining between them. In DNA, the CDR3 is TGCAGCGTTGAAAGCAGATACGAGCAGTACTTC. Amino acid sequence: CSVESRYEQYF.

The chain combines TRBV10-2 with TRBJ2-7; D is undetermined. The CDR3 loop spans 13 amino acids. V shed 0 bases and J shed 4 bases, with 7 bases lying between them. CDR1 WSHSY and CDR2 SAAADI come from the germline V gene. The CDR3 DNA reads TGCGCCAGCAGTGAGTCGTTGATTTACGAGCAGTACTTC. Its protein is CASSESLIYEQYF.

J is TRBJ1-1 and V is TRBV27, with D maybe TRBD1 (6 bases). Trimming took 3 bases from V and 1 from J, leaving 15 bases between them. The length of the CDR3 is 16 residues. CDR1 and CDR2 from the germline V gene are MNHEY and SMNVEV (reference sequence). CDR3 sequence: CASSLVRARGNTEAFF. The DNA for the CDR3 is TGTGCCAGCAGTTTGGTTAGGGCCAGGGGGAACACTGAAGCTTTCTTT.

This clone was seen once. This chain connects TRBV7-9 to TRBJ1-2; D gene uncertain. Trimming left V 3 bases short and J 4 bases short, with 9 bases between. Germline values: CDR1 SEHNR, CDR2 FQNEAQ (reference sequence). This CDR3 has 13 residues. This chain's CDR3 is CASSFWEVYGYTF. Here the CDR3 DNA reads TGTGCCAGCAGCTTTTGGGAGGTCTATGGCTACACCTTC.